The TCR beta chain under discussion was sequenced for a study of a mutant IDH1 vaccine in newly diagnosed glioma. Time point defined: week 47, end of study. Vaccination used 300 ug of mutant IDH1 20-mer peptide per dose, with topical imiquimod. Here immunoSEQ multiplex PCR was the method, and the copy in TCRdb shows in-frame clones only, minus some. The table shows some 62,000 clones, with roughly 80% occurring only once. The count of this clone is one. What it binds is not known. Germline V gene lookup returns CDR1 SGHDN and CDR2 FVKESK. With V trimmed by 0 bases and J by 2 bases, 9 bases remained unmatched. The CDR3 has 17 residues.

The gene calls are TRBV14 and TRBJ2-5; 7 bases map to TRBD1. This TCR derives from a young man with glioma. The source material was PBMCs, sampled from a glioma patient whose treatment included an IDH1 peptide vaccine. The CDR3 DNA reads as TGTGCCAGCAGCCAAGAAACAGGGGTCTCTCATCAAGAGACCCAGTACTTC. Translated: CASSQETGVSHQETQYF.